These T cell receptor beta chains were read from a single sample in a study of blood T cells in healthy people across ages. TCRdb reanalysed the 5' RACE reads using MiXCR and keeps one entry per CDR3 protein. Of around 1,900,000 distinct CDR3 sequences in the sample, approximately 39% are singletons; the top ten hold roughly 24%. Sequenced sample: blood. The receptors shown here come from a human donor in good health. Each CDR3 is given with its conserved first and last residue. The order of the fields is J gene, clone size, V gene, D gene, CDR3 DNA, CDR3 protein. The D gene is left open where the match is weak. A clone size is listed for some rows: how often the clone was seen (once, few, many), or a class if it is expanded.

TRBJ2-7 | . | TRBV29-1 | . | TGCAGCGTTGTTTGGGGATACGGGCAGTACTTC | CSVVWGYGQYF
TRBJ2-3 | few | TRBV7-2 | . | TGTGCCAGCAGCTTATGGGCGTTCGGGGGCGCCCGGCCCCAAGGAGATACGCAGTATTTT | CASSLWAFGGARPQGDTQYF
TRBJ2-4 | few | TRBV20-1 | TRBD1 | TGCAGTGCTAGACTGGGACAGACTTACAAAAACATTCAGTACTTC | CSARLGQTYKNIQYF
TRBJ2-4 | . | TRBV9 | TRBD1 | TGTGCCAGCAGCGTAAGGCAGGGGGCCAACAATGAGCAGTACTTC | CASSVRQGANNEQYF
TRBJ2-7 | . | TRBV13 | TRBD1 | TGTGCCAGCAGCTTAAGGGTCCCTTACACACAGGGGGCGCTTCCCGACGAGCAGTACTTC | CASSLRVPYTQGALPDEQYF
TRBJ2-3 | many | TRBV27 | . | TGTGCCAGCAGTTGGGGGGGGGCAACAGATACGCAGTATTTT | CASSWGGATDTQYF
TRBJ2-1 | few | TRBV5-6 | . | TGTGCCAGCAGTCGGGACTGGAGCTCCTACAATGAGCAGTTCTTC | CASSRDWSSYNEQFF
TRBJ2-7 | . | TRBV7-8 | TRBD2 | TGTGCCAGCACCCGAAGTCGTACTAGCGGGGGCGAGCAGTACTTC | CASTRSRTSGGEQYF
TRBJ2-7 | few | TRBV29-1 | TRBD1 | TGCAGCGTGGCTATAACCGGGACAGGGCCCTCCCACGAGCAGTACTTC | CSVAITGTGPSHEQYF
TRBJ1-5 | few | TRBV6-6 | . | TGTGCCAGCAGTTATGGGGAGGGCAATCAGCCCCAGCATTTT | CASSYGEGNQPQHF
TRBJ1-2 | few | TRBV4-1 | . | TGCGCCAGCAGCCAAGACGAGGGAGGGACACCGTATGGCTACACCTTC | CASSQDEGGTPYGYTF
TRBJ1-2 | . | TRBV12-3/TRBV12-4 | . | TGTGCCAGCAGTCCATCCCGGGTGATGGGCTACACCTTC | CASSPSRVMGYTF
TRBJ1-2 | . | TRBV7-9 | . | TGTGCCAGCAGCTTAGATGGGGAGACTAGAGGCTACACCTTC | CASSLDGETRGYTF
TRBJ2-7 | few | TRBV9 | TRBD1 | TGTGCCAGCAGCGTAGGGACAGGGAAATACGAGCAGTACTTC | CASSVGTGKYEQYF
TRBJ1-1 | few | TRBV6-5 | TRBD1 | TGTGCCAGCAAGATCGGGCAGGGGGCCCTGAGCACTGAAGCTTTCTTT | CASKIGQGALSTEAFF
TRBJ2-4 | . | TRBV29-1 | . | TGCAGCGTTGGGTACTTAGGGGTCGGCAAAAACATTCAGTACTTC | CSVGYLGVGKNIQYF
TRBJ2-7 | . | TRBV3-1 | . | TGTGCCAGCAGCCAAGATTGGGGAACCGAGCAGTACTTC | CASSQDWGTEQYF
TRBJ2-3 | few | TRBV5-1 | . | TGCGCCAGCAGCTTTTGGGTCGGGGGGACAGGACGGACCTCTACGCAGTATTTT | CASSFWVGGTGRTSTQYF
TRBJ2-1 | once | TRBV11-2 | . | TGTGCCAGCAGCCAGGGGGCGGGGGGGCCCCACAATGAGCAGTTCTTC | CASSQGAGGPHNEQFF
TRBJ2-5 | . | TRBV7-2 | TRBD2 | TGTGCCAGCAGCGAACTAGCGGGGGAGGCCCAGTACTTC | CASSELAGEAQYF
TRBJ1-5 | . | TRBV15 | . | TGTGCCACCAGCAGAGAGCGGGGGGCGTATAGCAATCAGCCCCAGCATTTT | CATSRERGAYSNQPQHF
TRBJ2-1 | . | TRBV4-2 | . | TGTACCAGCAGCAAGGATCCGGGTTACAATGAGCAGTTCTTC | CTSSKDPGYNEQFF
TRBJ2-7 | few | TRBV5-5 | . | TGTGCCAGCAGCCGTGGGCCTACCGATTACGAGCAGTACTTC | CASSRGPTDYEQYF
TRBJ2-4 | few | TRBV10-3 | . | TGTGCCATCAGTGTGAAGGGAAATGAAGGCAAAAACATTCAGTACTTC | CAISVKGNEGKNIQYF
TRBJ2-5 | few | TRBV20-1 | TRBD1 | TGCAGTGCTGGGACAGGGGGTCGAGAGACCCAGTACTTC | CSAGTGGRETQYF
TRBJ1-4 | . | TRBV5-1 | . | TGCGCCAGCAGCTACGGGACGGATAATGAAAAACTGTTTTTT | CASSYGTDNEKLFF
TRBJ2-1 | once | TRBV20-1 | TRBD1 | TGCAGTGCTAGATCGGGACAGGGTTACAATGAGCAGTTCTTC | CSARSGQGYNEQFF
TRBJ1-5 | . | TRBV7-2 | . | TGTGCCAGCAGCTTATCGGGCGGATTGAATAGCAATCAGCCCCAGCATTTT | CASSLSGGLNSNQPQHF
TRBJ1-2 | . | TRBV12-3/TRBV12-4 | . | TGTGCCAGCAGTCATTCTCTCGACCCGACCTACTATGGCTACACCTTC | CASSHSLDPTYYGYTF
TRBJ2-3 | . | TRBV7-2 | . | TGTGCCAGCAGCCCTGGGGAGATCACAGATACGCAGTATTTT | CASSPGEITDTQYF
TRBJ2-3 | many | TRBV5-1 | . | TGCGCCAGCAGCTGGACAGGCACAGATACGCAGTATTTT | CASSWTGTDTQYF
TRBJ2-7 | . | TRBV7-2 | TRBD1 | TGTGCCAGCAGCTTCGCGAGACAGGGACCCTACGAGCAGTACTTC | CASSFARQGPYEQYF
TRBJ1-2 | few | TRBV12-5 | . | TGTGCTAGTGGTCCGGAGGGACCAGACAGGTTAATCTATGGCTACACCTTC | CASGPEGPDRLIYGYTF
TRBJ1-6 | . | TRBV12-3/TRBV12-4 | . | TGTGCCAGCAGCCCACAGTCTGGGACGAATTCACCCCTCCACTTT | CASSPQSGTNSPLHF
TRBJ2-3 | many | TRBV7-9 | TRBD1 | TGTGCCAGCAGCTTAAGTGTGGGACAGGGTAAAACAGATACGCAGTATTTT | CASSLSVGQGKTDTQYF
TRBJ2-7 | . | TRBV12-3/TRBV12-4 | . | TGTGCCAGCAGCCAACTAGTTGGGTACGAGCAGTACTTC | CASSQLVGYEQYF
TRBJ2-1 | . | TRBV7-2 | TRBD2 | TGTGCCAGCAACTCCGCGGGGGGCGCGGGCAATGAGCAGTTCTTC | CASNSAGGAGNEQFF
TRBJ2-7 | . | TRBV2 | TRBD1 | TGTGCCAGCAAGCGGACAGGGGGCGAGTCCGAGCAGTACTTC | CASKRTGGESEQYF
TRBJ2-1 | . | TRBV12-5 | TRBD2 | TGTGCTAGTGGTTTATCCCTAGCGGAGGGGCGAGAGCAGTTCTTC | CASGLSLAEGREQFF
TRBJ2-1 | . | TRBV12-3/TRBV12-4 | TRBD2 | TGTGCCAGCAGTGGGGGCCTTAGCGGGGTACCCTACAATGAGCAGTTCTTC | CASSGGLSGVPYNEQFF
TRBJ2-1 | few | TRBV5-1 | TRBD2 | TGCGCCAGCAGCTGGGGACTAGCGGGGATAGGGGATGAGCAGTTCTTC | CASSWGLAGIGDEQFF
TRBJ2-7 | many | TRBV4-3 | . | TGCGCCAGCAGCCACGCACGACAGGCGGCGAACGAGCAGTACTTC | CASSHARQAANEQYF
TRBJ1-5 | . | TRBV6-1 | TRBD1 | TGTGCCAGCAGGACAGGGTCTTATAGCAATCAGCCCCAGCATTTT | CASRTGSYSNQPQHF
TRBJ1-4 | . | TRBV9 | . | TGTGCCAGCAGCCCCAACACAGGGTATGTCGAAAAACTGTTTTTT | CASSPNTGYVEKLFF
TRBJ1-5 | . | TRBV20-1 | . | TGCAGTGCTAGTGGTGGGCTGGGTCAGCCCCAGCATTTT | CSASGGLGQPQHF
TRBJ1-4 | . | TRBV12-3/TRBV12-4 | TRBD1 | TGTGCCAGCACCCCAGGGGGGGGTGAAAAACTGTTTTTT | CASTPGGGEKLFF
TRBJ2-5 | few | TRBV2 | TRBD2 | TGTGCCAGCAGCGACCCTAGCGGGGGTCAAGAGACCCAGTACTTC | CASSDPSGGQETQYF
TRBJ2-7 | . | TRBV20-1 | TRBD1 | TGCAGTGCTAGCCTCCCCTCGGGACAGAACTACGAGCAGTACTTC | CSASLPSGQNYEQYF
TRBJ1-5 | . | TRBV5-5 | . | TGTGCCAGCAGTTTAGCAGGGGACTTGCTCCAGCCCCAGCATTTT | CASSLAGDLLQPQHF
TRBJ1-4 | few | TRBV12-3/TRBV12-4 | . | TGTGCCAGCAGTCCCCGGGGAACCCTAGGGGAAAAACTGTTTTTT | CASSPRGTLGEKLFF
TRBJ2-1 | few | TRBV10-3 | . | TGTGCCATCAGTGATTGGGGGTCCTACAATGAGCAGTTCTTC | CAISDWGSYNEQFF
TRBJ2-1 | . | TRBV29-1 | TRBD1 | TGCAGCGGGAGAGGACAGGGGATAATTGATGAGCAGTTCTTC | CSGRGQGIIDEQFF